The T cell receptor beta chain under discussion was sequenced for a study of human T cells and chemical hapten exposure. This clonotype was seen repeatedly, ten times or more. Documented time point: patch test 2, 6 weeks after DPC sensitization. Treatment described: therapeutic diphenylcyclopropenone sensitization with weekly scalp DPC. MiXCR, applied by TCRdb to the RACE reads, yields one record per CDR3 protein. Altogether just over 350,000 distinct CDR3 sequences are present, about 6.9% being singletons, with the ten largest covering about 6%. Germline V lookup: CDR1 MNHEY, CDR2 SVGEGT. The ends were cut back, 5 bases at V and 7 bases at J, with 15 bases in the middle. This CDR3 contains 13 residues.

This TCR came from a woman between 18 and 29 years old with alopecia areata. Some clones in this sample may be carry-over from other donors' samples. V usage is TRBV6-2 or TRBV6-3 and J usage is TRBJ2-7; D is perhaps TRBD1 or TRBD2 (5 bases each). This sample comprised whole blood, obtained in connection with sensitization to the hapten diphenylcyclopropenone (DPC). Written as DNA, the CDR3 is TGTGCCAGCAGTCGAGGGGTGTCAGGGGAGCAGTACTTC. This encodes CASSRGVSGEQYF.